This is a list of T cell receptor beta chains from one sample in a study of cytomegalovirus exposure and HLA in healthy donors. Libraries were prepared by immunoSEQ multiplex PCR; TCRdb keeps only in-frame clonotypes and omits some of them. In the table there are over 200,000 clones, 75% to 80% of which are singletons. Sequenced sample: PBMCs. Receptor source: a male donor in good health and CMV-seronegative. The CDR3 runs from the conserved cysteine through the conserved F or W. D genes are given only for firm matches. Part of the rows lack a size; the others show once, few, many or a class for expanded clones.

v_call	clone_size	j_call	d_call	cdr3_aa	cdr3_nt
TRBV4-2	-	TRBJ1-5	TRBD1	CASSLIGTGIFEGNQPQHF	TGTGCCAGCAGCCTAATCGGGACAGGGATCTTCGAAGGCAATCAGCCCCAGCATTTT
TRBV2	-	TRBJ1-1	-	CASGEGTNTEAFF	TGTGCCAGTGGGGAGGGTACGAACACTGAAGCTTTCTTT
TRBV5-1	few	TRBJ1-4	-	CASSLATAGGGEKLFF	TGCGCCAGCAGCTTGGCAACAGCGGGCGGTGGTGAAAAACTGTTTTTT
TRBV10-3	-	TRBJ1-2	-	CAISGSSGVPNYGYTF	TGTGCCATCAGCGGGTCCTCAGGGGTCCCTAACTATGGCTACACCTTC
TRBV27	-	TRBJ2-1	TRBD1	CASSHRGFTDEQFF	TGTGCCAGCAGCCACAGGGGGTTCACGGATGAGCAGTTCTTC
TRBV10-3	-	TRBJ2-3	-	CAISELGGAGTDTQYF	TGTGCCATCAGTGAGTTGGGGGGGGCAGGCACAGATACGCAGTATTTT
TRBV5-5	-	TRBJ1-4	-	CASSLKKPGRVNEKLFF	TGTGCCAGCAGCTTGAAAAAGCCGGGCAGGGTTAATGAAAAACTGTTTTTT
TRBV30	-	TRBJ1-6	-	CALSRAGNSPLHF	TGTGCCTTGAGCCGGGCGGGGAATTCACCCCTCCACTTT
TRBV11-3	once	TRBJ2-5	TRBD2	CASSQGLVKTQYF	TGTGCCAGCAGCCAGGGACTAGTTAAGACCCAGTACTTC
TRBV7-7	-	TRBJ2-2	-	CASSRDTGELFF	TGTGCCAGCAGCCGGGATACCGGGGAGCTGTTTTTT
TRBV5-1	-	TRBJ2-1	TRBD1	CASSIGTVNEQFF	TGCGCCAGCAGCATCGGGACAGTCAATGAGCAGTTCTTC
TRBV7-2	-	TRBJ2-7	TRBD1	CASSLNRQGALSEQYF	TGTGCCAGCAGCTTAAACCGCCAGGGGGCGCTTAGCGAGCAGTACTTC
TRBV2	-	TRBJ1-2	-	CASSDRAPAEGYTF	TGTGCCAGCAGTGACAGGGCTCCCGCGGAAGGCTACACCTTC
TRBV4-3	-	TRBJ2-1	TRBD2	CASSQGTSGVNNEQFF	TGCGCCAGCAGCCAAGGTACTAGCGGGGTTAACAATGAGCAGTTCTTC
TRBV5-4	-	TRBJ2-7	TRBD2	CASSSRLAGDSYEQYF	TGTGCCAGCAGCTCAAGACTAGCGGGGGACTCCTACGAGCAGTACTTC
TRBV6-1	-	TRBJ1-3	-	CASSEYAGPNSGNTIYF	TGTGCCAGCAGTGAATACGCAGGCCCCAACTCTGGAAACACCATATATTTT
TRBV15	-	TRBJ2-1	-	CATRARSSPYNEQFF	TGTGCCACCAGAGCTCGGTCTAGCCCATACAATGAGCAGTTCTTC
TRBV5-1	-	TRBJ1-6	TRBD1	CASSMTGKDSPLHF	TGCGCCAGCAGCATGACAGGGAAGGATTCACCCCTCCACTTT